A selection of T cell receptor beta chains follows, all from one sample in a study of T cell repertoires in cytomegalovirus infection. TCRdb analysed the reads with MiXCR anew, one entry per CDR3 protein. In the table there are 300,000 to 400,000 distinct CDR3 sequences, 25% to 30% of which are singletons. These receptors are not linked to any known antigen. This sample comprised cultured PBMCs, obtained from culture after CMV antigen stimulation. The receptors originated from a human donor in good health (CMV status not recorded). Some clones in this sample may be carry-over from other donors' samples. Both conserved end residues are part of each CDR3. Fields, in order: J gene, D gene, clone size, V gene, CDR3 protein, CDR3 DNA. A D gene is named only where the DNA matches it firmly. Clone size is not always given. Where it is, it says once, few, many or a class for expanded clones.

>TRBJ2-1|.|few|TRBV20-1
CSARGQQGGFWYNEQFF
TGCAGTGCTAGAGGTCAACAGGGAGGGTTCTGGTACAATGAGCAGTTCTTC
>TRBJ1-1|TRBD1|.|TRBV12-3/TRBV12-4
CASRTLPGQGNGAFF
TGTGCCAGCAGGACTCTACCGGGACAGGGAAATGGAGCTTTCTTT
>TRBJ1-3|TRBD1|few|TRBV19
CASRPMGQLNITGNTIYF
TGTGCCAGTAGGCCCATGGGACAGCTCAACATTACTGGAAACACCATATATTTT
>TRBJ2-5|.|.|TRBV5-1
CASSSFFGEETQYF
TGCGCCAGCAGCTCCTTTTTCGGCGAAGAGACCCAGTACTTC
>TRBJ2-5|.|few|TRBV2
CASSEEHTETQYF
TGTGCCAGCAGTGAAGAACACACAGAGACCCAGTACTTC
>TRBJ1-5|.|few|TRBV28
CASKQGLNQPQHF
TGTGCCAGCAAACAGGGTCTCAATCAGCCCCAGCATTTT
>TRBJ2-1|.|.|TRBV7-4
CASNAGAYNEQFF
TGTGCCAGCAACGCAGGAGCCTACAATGAGCAGTTCTTC
>TRBJ2-6|.|.|TRBV6-1
CASSGGWGDFSGANVLTF
TGTGCCAGCAGTGGTGGGTGGGGGGATTTCTCTGGGGCCAACGTCCTGACTTTC
>TRBJ1-2|TRBD1|few|TRBV7-2
CASSEQGGNYGYTF
TGTGCCAGCAGCGAACAAGGGGGCAACTATGGCTACACCTTC
>TRBJ2-5|TRBD2|once|TRBV7-9
CASSFIGGLAGAQETQYF
TGTGCCAGCAGCTTTATTGGGGGACTAGCGGGGGCCCAAGAGACCCAGTACTTC
>TRBJ1-1|TRBD1|.|TRBV12-5
CASAPPGGTEAFF
TGTGCTAGCGCACCCCCAGGGGGCACTGAAGCTTTCTTT
>TRBJ2-7|.|.|TRBV27
CASGLMARSYEQYF
TGTGCCAGCGGTCTCATGGCTCGATCCTACGAGCAGTACTTC
>TRBJ1-5|.|.|TRBV11-2
CASSRTKYQPQHF
TGTGCCAGCAGCCGCACAAAATATCAGCCCCAGCATTTT
>TRBJ2-1|.|.|TRBV7-2
CASSLDGPSYNEQFF
TGTGCCAGCAGCTTAGACGGGCCCTCCTACAATGAGCAGTTCTTC
>TRBJ1-1|.|once|TRBV4-2
CASSPQKTGGTTEAFF
TGTGCCAGCAGCCCTCAAAAGACAGGAGGAACCACTGAAGCTTTCTTT
>TRBJ1-1|.|.|TRBV20-1
CSASNRVGTEAFF
TGCAGTGCTAGTAACCGGGTGGGCACTGAAGCTTTCTTT
>TRBJ1-1|TRBD1|few|TRBV6-1
CASREGASGNTEAFF
TGTGCCAGCAGGGAGGGGGCGAGTGGGAACACTGAAGCTTTCTTT
>TRBJ1-1|.|.|TRBV6-6
CASTNPNGGTAEAFF
TGTGCCAGCACCAACCCCAACGGAGGGACGGCTGAAGCTTTCTTT
>TRBJ2-1|TRBD2|.|TRBV5-5
CASSLARASGSHEQFF
TGTGCCAGCAGCTTGGCAAGGGCTAGCGGGAGCCATGAGCAGTTCTTC
>TRBJ1-3|.|.|TRBV7-3
CASSQWGRGSQPPNSGNTIYF
TGTGCCAGCAGCCAATGGGGGAGGGGCAGCCAGCCCCCGAACTCTGGAAACACCATATATTTT
>TRBJ2-7|.|.|TRBV4-2
CASSREGDGAYEQYF
TGTGCCAGCAGCCGGGAGGGGGACGGGGCCTACGAGCAGTACTTC
>TRBJ2-7|TRBD1|.|TRBV20-1
CSAPAGTGWEQYF
TGCAGTGCCCCTGCCGGGACAGGGTGGGAGCAGTACTTC
>TRBJ2-2|TRBD2|few|TRBV7-8
CASTHGGSAGELFF
TGTGCCAGCACCCACGGGGGGTCGGCCGGGGAGCTGTTTTTT
>TRBJ1-1|.|once|TRBV20-1
CSAPDGNTEAFF
TGCAGTGCCCCGGACGGGAACACTGAAGCTTTCTTT
>TRBJ2-7|TRBD2|.|TRBV6-8
CASSYSISGGYEQYF
TGTGCCAGCAGTTACTCGATTAGCGGGGGCTACGAGCAGTACTTC
>TRBJ2-7|.|few|TRBV7-8
CASSLLTARTYEQYF
TGTGCCAGCAGCTTGCTGACCGCTCGAACCTACGAGCAGTACTTC
>TRBJ2-2|.|few|TRBV5-1
CASSPVTDQRRYTGELFF
TGCGCCAGCAGCCCGGTGACAGACCAGAGAAGATACACCGGGGAGCTGTTTTTT
>TRBJ1-4|.|few|TRBV5-1
CASSLTGMELFF
TGCGCCAGCAGCTTGACAGGGATGGAACTGTTTTTT
>TRBJ2-5|TRBD2|once|TRBV4-2
CASSHSTSGVQETQYF
TGTGCCAGCAGCCACTCAACTAGCGGGGTGCAAGAGACCCAGTACTTC
>TRBJ2-7|.|few|TRBV7-2
CASSGNPGPQGEQYF
TGTGCCAGCAGCGGTAACCCGGGGCCTCAAGGGGAGCAGTACTTC
>TRBJ2-1|TRBD1|.|TRBV12-3/TRBV12-4
CASSRSGQGVYNEQFF
TGTGCCAGCAGCCGATCCGGACAGGGGGTATACAATGAGCAGTTCTTC
>TRBJ1-6|TRBD1|many|TRBV7-9
CASSLADWTGARSPLHF
TGTGCCAGCAGCTTAGCGGATTGGACAGGGGCTAGGTCACCCCTCCACTTT
>TRBJ1-2|TRBD1|few|TRBV2
CASFTRDRGYGYTF
TGTGCCAGCTTCACCCGGGACAGGGGTTATGGCTACACCTTC
>TRBJ2-3|.|many|TRBV7-3
CASSAPGASTDTQYF
TGTGCCAGCAGCGCTCCGGGAGCTAGCACAGATACGCAGTATTTT
>TRBJ2-3|TRBD2|.|TRBV12-3/TRBV12-4
CASSLLSNLAGDTQYF
TGTGCCAGCAGTTTATTATCAAATCTAGCGGGAGATACGCAGTATTTT
>TRBJ1-4|.|few|TRBV20-1
CSASTNEKLFF
TGCAGTGCGTCAACTAATGAAAAACTGTTTTTT
>TRBJ2-7|.|few|TRBV20-1
CSAPPSGVKENALSYEQYF
TGCAGTGCCCCCCCCAGCGGAGTTAAAGAGAATGCCTTATCCTACGAGCAGTACTTC
>TRBJ2-7|.|.|TRBV11-2
CASSLDDLVYEQYF
TGTGCCAGCAGCTTAGATGACCTAGTCTACGAGCAGTACTTC
>TRBJ2-5|TRBD2|.|TRBV7-2
CASSLNGGSTRETQYF
TGTGCCAGCAGCTTAAACGGCGGGAGTACTCGGGAGACCCAGTACTTC
>TRBJ2-7|.|many|TRBV7-7
CARDTGSWYEQYF
TGTGCTAGGGACACAGGGTCCTGGTACGAGCAGTACTTC
>TRBJ1-1|.|.|TRBV4-3
CASSPSPTANTEAFF
TGCGCCAGCAGCCCCTCCCCGACAGCAAACACTGAAGCTTTCTTT
>TRBJ1-5|.|.|TRBV4-2
CASSPDLNQPQHF
TGTGCCAGCAGCCCGGACTTGAATCAGCCCCAGCATTTT
>TRBJ2-7|TRBD1|many|TRBV7-6
CASSNRGLSYEQYF
TGTGCCAGCTCAAACAGGGGTCTATCGTACGAGCAGTACTTC
>TRBJ1-4|.|many|TRBV7-8
CASSIAAATNEKLFF
TGTGCCAGCAGTATAGCGGCCGCAACTAATGAAAAACTGTTTTTT
>TRBJ2-5|TRBD2|.|TRBV7-4
CASSLGLAGRGQETQYF
TGTGCCAGCAGCCTCGGACTAGCGGGGAGGGGCCAAGAGACCCAGTACTTC
>TRBJ1-5|.|few|TRBV30
CAWSTIDSLNQPQHF
TGTGCCTGGAGTACGATCGACAGCCTCAATCAGCCCCAGCATTTT
>TRBJ2-7|.|few|TRBV11-2
CASSQSRGQYF
TGTGCCAGCAGCCAGTCCCGGGGGCAGTACTTC